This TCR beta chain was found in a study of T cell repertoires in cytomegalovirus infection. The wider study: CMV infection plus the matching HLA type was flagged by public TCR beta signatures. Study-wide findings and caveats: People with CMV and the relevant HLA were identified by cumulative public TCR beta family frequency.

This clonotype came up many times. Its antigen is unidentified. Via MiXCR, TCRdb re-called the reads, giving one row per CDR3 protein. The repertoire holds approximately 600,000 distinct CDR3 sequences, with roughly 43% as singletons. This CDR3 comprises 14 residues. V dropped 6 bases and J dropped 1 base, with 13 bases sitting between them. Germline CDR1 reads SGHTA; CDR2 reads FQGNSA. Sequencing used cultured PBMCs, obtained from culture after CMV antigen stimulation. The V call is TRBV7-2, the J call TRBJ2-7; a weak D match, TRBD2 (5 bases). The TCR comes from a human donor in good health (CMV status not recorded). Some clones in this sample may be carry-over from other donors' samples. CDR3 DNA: TGTGCCAGCAGGGATCGTTCGGGGTCCTACGAGCAGTACTTC. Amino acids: CASRDRSGSYEQYF. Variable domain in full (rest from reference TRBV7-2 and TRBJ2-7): GAGVSQSPSNKVTEKGKDVELRCDPISGHTALYWYRQSLGQGLEFLIYFQGNSAPDKSGLPSDRFSAERTGGSVSTLTIQRTQQEDSAVYLCASRDRSGSYEQYFGPGTRLTVT.